These 21 T cell receptor beta chains were all obtained from the same sample, sequenced in a study of OX40 agonist ivuxolimab in advanced cancers. Sequencing was performed with immunoSEQ multiplex PCR; in TCRdb, only in-frame clones are kept and a portion is missing. The repertoire holds roughly 70,000 clones, with 88% as singletons. Sequences were derived from CD4+ or CD8+ T cells sorted from blood, sampled in a trial of the OX40 agonist ivuxolimab. These receptor sequences come from an adult with an advanced solid tumor such as melanoma, head and neck, liver or kidney cancer.

This clone came up once. The chain uses TRBV4-1 and TRBJ2-6; tentatively, D is TRBD1 (5 bases). V lost 0 bases and J 0 bases, leaving 15 bases between the germline ends. There are 19 residues in the CDR3. CDR1 MGHRA and CDR2 YSYEKL come from the germline V gene. This CDR3 reads CASSQDLGRVNSGANVLTF. CDR3 DNA sequence: TGCGCCAGCAGCCAAGATCTTGGCAGGGTCAACTCTGGGGCCAACGTCCTGACTTTC.

The chain has TRBV15 and TRBJ2-5, with 8 bases matching TRBD1. Germline V gene lookup returns CDR1 LNHNV and CDR2 YYDKDF (reference sequence). The CDR3 spans 17 residues. J lost 5 bases, V lost 0 bases, and 11 bases had no gene match. CDR3 DNA sequence: TGTGCCACCAGCAGAGATCTCCCAGGGGGCGCGGAGGAGACCCAGTACTTC. Translated: CATSRDLPGGAEETQYF.

The chain is built from TRBV7-2 and TRBJ2-2, with a tentative D call TRBD2 (7 bases). V gave up 1 base and J gave up 7 bases, with 13 bases separating them. The CDR3 is 15 residues long. Germline CDR1 is SGHTA and CDR2 is FQGNSA. The CDR3 DNA sequence: TGTGCCAGCAGCTTAGGGCGGGGGCAACACGGGGAGCTGTTTTTT. It translates to CASSLGRGQHGELFF.

J is TRBJ2-3 and V is TRBV5-4; TRBD2 agrees at 8 bases. V trimming: 0 bases; J trimming: 3 bases; junction bases outside the gene matches: 3. Germline values: CDR1 SGHNT, CDR2 YYREEE (reference sequence). There are 15 residues in the CDR3. CDR3 bases: TGTGCCAGCAGCTTGGAACTAGCGGCAACAGATACGCAGTATTTT. Its translation: CASSLELAATDTQYF.

J is TRBJ1-5 and V is TRBV2, with D tentatively TRBD1 (6 bases). The CDR3 length is 13 residues. Germline V gives CDR1 SNHLY, CDR2 FYNNEI. Trimming took 8 bases from V and 3 from J, leaving 11 bases between them. The CDR3 nucleotides are TGTGCCAGCGGCGGGACATCCAATCAGCCCCAGCATTTT. Its translation is CASGGTSNQPQHF. Combining the CDR3 with reference TRBV2 and TRBJ1-5 gives the whole variable domain EPEVTQTPSHQVTQMGQEVILRCVPISNHLYFYWYRQILGQKVEFLVSFYNNEISEKSEIFDDQFSVERPDGSNFTLKIRSTKLEDSAMYFCASGGTSNQPQHFGDGTRLSIL.

The CDR3 DNA reads TGTGCCAGCAGCCAACGTATGGACCCCCCGGTTCCTGAAGCTTTCTTT. Its protein is CASSQRMDPPVPEAFF. The chain recombines TRBV4-2 with TRBJ1-1; D is uncertain. CDR1 and CDR2 from the germline V gene are LGHNA and YNFKEQ. The length of the CDR3 is 16 residues. Deletions cut 2 bases from V and 6 bases from J, with 19 bases between.

The gene calls are TRBV10-3 and TRBJ1-1; TRBD1 matches 8 bases. The germline CDR1 and CDR2 sequences are ENHRY and SYGVKD. V trimming: 3 bases; J trimming: 4 bases; junction bases outside the gene matches: 1. This CDR3 has 13 residues. Written as DNA, the CDR3 is TGTGCCATCAGTGAAACAGGGGGCACTGAAGCTTTCTTT. It specifies CAISETGGTEAFF.

This rearrangement joins TRBV11-2 to TRBJ1-5; D might be TRBD1 (6 bases). V shed 3 bases and J shed 2 bases, with 8 bases lying between them. Per germline, CDR1 SGHAT and CDR2 FQNNGV. The CDR3 runs 14 residues. As DNA, the CDR3 is TGTGCCAGCAGCTTGAACAGGGGCAATCAGCCCCAGCATTTT. Amino acid sequence: CASSLNRGNQPQHF.

The rearrangement uses TRBV4-1 and TRBJ1-4; TRBD1 is a possible D gene (6 bases). The V end was cut by 4 bases, the J end by 6 bases, with 15 bases between. Looked up from germline, CDR1 is MGHRA and CDR2 is YSYEKL. The length of the CDR3 is 15 residues. The CDR3 region is CASSLRGGIYEKLFF. As DNA, the CDR3 is TGCGCCAGCAGCCTACGAGGGGGGATCTATGAAAAACTGTTTTTT.

The CDR3 spells CASNDVTGGETQYF. The CDR3 bases are TGTGCCAGCAACGACGTAACAGGGGGAGAGACCCAGTACTTC. The chain joins TRBV7-9 to TRBJ2-5, with 8 nucleotides matching TRBD1. The CDR3 has 14 amino acids. CDR1 is SEHNR and CDR2 is FQNEAQ in the germline V gene (reference sequence). V lost 7 bases, J lost 4 bases, and 8 bases stayed unmatched.

In this sample, this clone turned up once. The CDR3 is CASSLKVLLVNTGELFF. The CDR3 DNA is TGTGCCAGCAGCTTAAAGGTACTGCTGGTGAACACCGGGGAGCTGTTTTTT. The chain combines TRBV11-2 with TRBJ2-2; D is ambiguous. V was pared by 2 bases and J by 1 base, with 14 bases between. Germline values: CDR1 SGHAT, CDR2 FQNNGV. This CDR3 spans 17 amino acids.

V gene TRBV5-1 combines with J gene TRBJ1-4; D uncertain. Per the germline V gene, CDR1 is SGHRS and CDR2 is YFSETQ. The length of the CDR3 is 13 residues. V was pared by 0 bases and J by 4 bases, with 4 bases between. The CDR3 loop is CASSLGGNEKLFF. Written as DNA, the CDR3 is TGCGCCAGCAGCTTGGGCGGTAATGAAAAACTGTTTTTT.

J is TRBJ2-1 and V is TRBV11-1; 11 bases line up with TRBD2. V was clipped by 5 bases and J by 8 bases; unmatched bases: 8. CDR1 and CDR2 from the germline V gene are SGHAT and FQDESV (reference sequence). This CDR3 is built from 15 residues. The CDR3 is CASSHLAGGLDEQFF. The CDR3 DNA is TGTGCCAGCAGCCACCTAGCGGGGGGTCTCGATGAGCAGTTCTTC. Together with reference TRBV11-1 and TRBJ2-1, the CDR3 gives the full variable domain: EAEVAQSPRYKITEKSQAVAFWCDPISGHATLYWYRQILGQGPELLVQFQDESVVDDSQLPKDRFSAERLKGVDSTLKIQPAELGDSAMYLCASSHLAGGLDEQFFGPGTRLTVL.

The chain has TRBV18 and TRBJ2-5; 7 bases map to TRBD1. This CDR3 has 13 residues. J gave up 2 bases and V 4 bases, and 1 base lay outside the gene matches. Germline values: CDR1 KGHSH, CDR2 LQKENI. CDR3 in amino acids: CASSQGQQETQYF. CDR3 bases: TGTGCCAGCTCACAGGGACAGCAAGAGACCCAGTACTTC.

The J gene is TRBJ2-3, the V gene TRBV10-3, with 9 bases fitting TRBD1. CDR1 and CDR2 from the germline V gene are ENHRY and SYGVKD. This CDR3 spans 13 amino acids. V dropped 6 bases and J dropped 7; count of bases not matched to a gene: 5. The CDR3 loop reads CAIRAGTGNTQYF. CDR3 DNA: TGTGCCATCAGGGCCGGGACAGGGAATACGCAGTATTTT.

On this clone: Additional DNA sequences in this sample encode the identical CDR3. This chain connects TRBV19 to TRBJ1-2; D is unclear. The V end lost 5 bases, the J end lost 5 bases, and 15 bases lay between the germline ends. CDR1 and CDR2 from the germline V gene are LNHDA and SQIVND (reference sequence). The CDR3 contains 14 residues. The CDR3 DNA follows: TGTGCCAGTAGTCCGGACCGCGGAGGGTATGGCTACACCTTC. This encodes CASSPDRGGYGYTF.

The chain has TRBV4-2 and TRBJ2-1, with TRBD2 matching 7 bases. The CDR3 totals 16 residues. Trimming at V came to 2 bases and at J to 4 bases, leaving 8 bases not matched to a gene. Germline V gene sequence: CDR1 LGHNA, CDR2 YNFKEQ. CDR3 sequence reads: CASSQTGGGAYNEQFF. CDR3 sequence (DNA): TGTGCCAGCAGCCAAACAGGCGGGGGAGCTTACAATGAGCAGTTCTTC.

V is TRBV5-4 and J is TRBJ2-6; D is tentatively TRBD1 or TRBD2 (6 bases each). From germline, CDR1 is SGHNT and CDR2 YYREEE (reference sequence). The germline V and J ends were trimmed by 0 bases and 1 base, with 11 bases remaining between them. This CDR3 is built from 17 residues. This chain's CDR3 is CASSLERGASGANVLTF. The CDR3 DNA reads as TGTGCCAGCAGCTTGGAAAGGGGGGCATCTGGGGCCAACGTCCTGACTTTC.

This chain connects TRBV6-5 to TRBJ1-5, with a weak D call TRBD1 (5 bases). In germline, CDR1 is MNHEY, CDR2 SVGAGI. V was trimmed by 8 bases and J by 2 bases, leaving 10 bases between them. The length of the CDR3 is 13 residues. The CDR3 DNA sequence: TGTGCCAGCCGCCGGGACGGCAATCAGCCCCAGCATTTT. Translating it yields CASRRDGNQPQHF.

V usage is TRBV27 and J usage is TRBJ2-5; tentative D call: TRBD2 (7 bases). Trimming cost V 7 bases and J 5 bases, with 17 bases left between them. The CDR3 sequence is 14 residues long. Looked up from germline, CDR1 is MNHEY and CDR2 is SMNVEV (reference sequence). CDR3 region: CASKWGGAGETQYF. CDR3 DNA: TGTGCCAGCAAGTGGGGGGGGGCCGGGGAGACCCAGTACTTC.

The chain links TRBV30 to TRBJ2-2, with D possibly being TRBD1 (6 bases). The V end lost 2 bases, the J end lost 5 bases, and 12 bases lay between the germline ends. The CDR3 runs 14 residues. The germline CDR1 and CDR2 sequences are GTSNPN and SVGIG (reference sequence). The CDR3 nucleotides are TGTGCCTGGAGTTGGGGGCGCGGTACCGGGGAGCTGTTTTTT. It translates to CAWSWGRGTGELFF.